Shown below are 23 T cell receptor beta chains from a single sample sequenced in a study of T cells expressing NK-cell markers. TCRdb reprocessed the 5' RACE reads, keeping one entry per CDR3 protein, no DNA. The listing contains some 410,000 distinct CDR3 sequences. The sequencing input was blood T cells: a sorted CD56 or NKG2C T cell subset, CD4+ or CD8+ T cells, or bulk PBMC T cells (not recorded which). Receptor source: a woman aged 18 to 75 in good health.

The chain uses TRBV4-2 and TRBJ2-1; the TCRdb call, TRBD2, lacks DNA for checking. Germline lookup yields CDR1 LGHNA and CDR2 YNFKEQ. The CDR3 runs 18 residues. This CDR3 reads CASSQVSSGTSGGYGQFF.

The chain carries TRBV25-1 and TRBJ2-5; the D call of TRBD1 rests on TCRdb alone, since no DNA is present to check it. Germline V gene lookup returns CDR1 MGHDK and CDR2 SYGVNS. This CDR3 region has 14 residues. The CDR3 is CASSTRGAQETQYF.

The rearrangement links TRBV28 to TRBJ2-1. The CDR3 has 15 amino acids. The germline CDR1 and CDR2 sequences are MDHEN and SYDVKM. CDR3 loop: CASSPRIRVHNEQFF.

The chain joins TRBV9 to TRBJ2-5; as DNA is missing, the TRBD1 call by TCRdb cannot be tested. The CDR3 extends over 14 amino acids. Germline CDR1 and CDR2: SGDLS and YYNGEE. CDR3: CASSVEQGEATQYF.

V is TRBV4-2 and J is TRBJ2-2. This CDR3 region has 13 residues. From germline, CDR1 is LGHNA and CDR2 YNFKEQ. The CDR3 loop reads CASSQGNTGELFF.

The chain combines TRBV14 with TRBJ2-4; TCRdb proposes TRBD1, but this gene call is untestable without DNA. Germline CDR1 SGHDN, CDR2 FVKESK. The CDR3 runs 17 residues. CDR3: CASSQGPPGGAKNIQYF.

The V and J genes are TRBV5-5 and TRBJ1-5; TCRdb reports TRBD1, a call that lacks DNA to check it against. The CDR3 runs 13 residues. Germline V lookup: CDR1 SGHKS, CDR2 YYEKEE (reference sequence). The CDR3 sequence is CASSSVPDQPQHF.

The rearrangement joins TRBV20-1 to TRBJ1-3; the TRBD1 assignment by TCRdb is unverifiable without DNA. Germline CDR1 and CDR2: DFQATT and SNEGSKA (reference sequence). This CDR3 region has 14 residues. The CDR3 spells CSASQRDRGNTIYF.

The chain has TRBV12-3 or TRBV12-4 and TRBJ2-7; absent DNA, TCRdb's TRBD1 call cannot be checked. This CDR3 spans 15 amino acids. The CDR3 is CASSSQGSSSYEQYF.

This rearrangement joins TRBV6-5 to TRBJ2-2; the D call from TCRdb, TRBD1, cannot be confirmed without DNA. The CDR3 has 18 amino acids. CDR1 and CDR2 (germline): MNHEY, SVGAGI. The CDR3 spells CASSFRGLNYFNTGELFF.

V usage is TRBV10-3 and J usage is TRBJ2-3; checking the TCRdb D call of TRBD2 is not possible without DNA. Looked up from germline, CDR1 is ENHRY and CDR2 is SYGVKD. The CDR3 contains 15 residues. The CDR3 reads CAIKGLAGESDTQYF.

V gene TRBV29-1 combines with J gene TRBJ1-3. Germline V CDR1 and CDR2: SQVTM, ANQGSEA. The CDR3 runs 13 residues. This CDR3 reads CSAVRGTGNTIYF.

The chain employs TRBV7-2 and TRBJ2-1; TCRdb's D call of TRBD1 is untestable without DNA. The germline V gene has CDR1 SGHTA and CDR2 FQGNSA. The CDR3 is made up of 16 amino acids. This CDR3 is CASSPGAGATFNEQFF.

V and J are TRBV19 and TRBJ2-2; the TRBD2 assignment by TCRdb is unverifiable without DNA. The germline gives CDR1 LNHDA, CDR2 SQIVND (reference sequence). CDR3 length: 15 amino acids. Here the CDR3 reads CASSIRPPPTGELFF.

The chain employs TRBV6-5 and TRBJ1-2. This CDR3 contains 16 residues. Looked up from germline, CDR1 is MNHEY and CDR2 is SVGAGI. CDR3 sequence reads: CASSLVTTSRIYGYTF.

The V and J genes are TRBV6-5 and TRBJ2-7. The CDR3 loop spans 14 amino acids. The germline gives CDR1 MNHEY, CDR2 SVGAGI. CDR3 protein: CASSYSPWDYEQYF.

The rearrangement joins TRBV29-1 to TRBJ2-1; TCRdb names TRBD1, which stays unverified in the absence of DNA. This CDR3 region has 14 residues. Germline-derived CDR1 and CDR2 are SQVTM and ANQGSEA. CDR3 sequence reads: CSVPSGIDYNEQFF.

This chain links TRBV29-1 with TRBJ1-1; TCRdb reports TRBD1, a call that lacks DNA to check it against. This CDR3 has 14 amino acids. Germline V CDR1 and CDR2: SQVTM, ANQGSEA. The CDR3 loop reads CSVASPQGNTEAFF.

The chain uses TRBV20-1 and TRBJ1-2; TCRdb gives TRBD1 as the D gene, but with no DNA this cannot be confirmed. The CDR3 sequence is 13 residues long. Germline V gives CDR1 DFQATT, CDR2 SNEGSKA (reference sequence). CDR3 protein: CSAREQGGYGYTF.

This sequence joins TRBV20-1 and TRBJ2-7. This CDR3 spans 15 amino acids. Germline V gives CDR1 DFQATT, CDR2 SNEGSKA (reference sequence). The CDR3 is CSARDRARSSYEQYF.

This sequence joins TRBV4-1 and TRBJ2-1; TCRdb calls TRBD1, which cannot be checked without DNA. This CDR3 region has 13 residues. Per the germline V gene, CDR1 is MGHRA and CDR2 is YSYEKL. The CDR3 region is CASSQDSGDEQFF.

The V and J genes are TRBV20-1 and TRBJ2-1; without DNA, the TCRdb call of TRBD1 cannot be checked. The length of the CDR3 is 12 residues. CDR1 and CDR2 from the germline V gene are DFQATT and SNEGSKA (reference sequence). The CDR3 reads CSASREYNEQFF.

The chain is built from TRBV20-1 and TRBJ2-4; TCRdb designates TRBD2, a call that cannot be tested without DNA. CDR3 length: 13 amino acids. CDR1 and CDR2 from the germline V gene are DFQATT and SNEGSKA (reference sequence). The CDR3 region is CSAYSGILNIQYF.